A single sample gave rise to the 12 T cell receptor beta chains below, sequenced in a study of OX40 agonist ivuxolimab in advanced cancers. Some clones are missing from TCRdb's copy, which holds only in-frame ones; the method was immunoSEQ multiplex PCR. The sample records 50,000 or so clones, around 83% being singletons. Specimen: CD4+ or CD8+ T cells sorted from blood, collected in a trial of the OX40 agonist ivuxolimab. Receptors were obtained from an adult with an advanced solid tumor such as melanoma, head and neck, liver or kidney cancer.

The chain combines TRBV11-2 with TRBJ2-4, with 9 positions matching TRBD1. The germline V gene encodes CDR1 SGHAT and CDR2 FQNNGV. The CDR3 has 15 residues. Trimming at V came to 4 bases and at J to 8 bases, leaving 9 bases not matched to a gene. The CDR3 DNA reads TGTGCCAGCAGCTGGGGGGACAGGGCTAGGGACATTCAGTACTTC. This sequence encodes CASSWGDRARDIQYF.

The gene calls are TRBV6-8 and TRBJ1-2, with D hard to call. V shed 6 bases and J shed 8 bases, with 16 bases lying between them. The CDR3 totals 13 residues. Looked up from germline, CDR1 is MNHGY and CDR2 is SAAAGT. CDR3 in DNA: TGTGCCAGCAGCCCTACCTTCGCCGGGGGCTACACCTTC. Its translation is CASSPTFAGGYTF.

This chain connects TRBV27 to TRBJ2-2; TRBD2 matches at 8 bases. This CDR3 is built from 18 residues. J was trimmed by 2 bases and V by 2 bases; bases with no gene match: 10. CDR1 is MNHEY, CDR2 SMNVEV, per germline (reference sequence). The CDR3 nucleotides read TGTGCCAGCAGTTTAACCCTCGGGGGGGGCGCAAACACCGGGGAGCTGTTTTTT. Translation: CASSLTLGGGANTGELFF.

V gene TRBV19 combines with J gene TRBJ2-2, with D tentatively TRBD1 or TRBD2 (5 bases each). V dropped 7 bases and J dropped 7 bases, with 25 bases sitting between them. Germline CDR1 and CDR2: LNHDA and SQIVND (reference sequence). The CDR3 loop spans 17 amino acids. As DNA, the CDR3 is TGTGCCAGTAATCCACGGGGCGTCGCGGAGGCGATCGGGGAGCTGTTTTTT. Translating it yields CASNPRGVAEAIGELFF. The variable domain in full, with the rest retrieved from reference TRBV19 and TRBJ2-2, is DGGITQSPKYLFRKEGQNVTLSCEQNLNHDAMYWYRQDPGQGLRLIYYSQIVNDFQKGDIAEGYSVSREKKESFPLTVTSAQKNPTAFYLCASNPRGVAEAIGELFFGEGSRLTVL.

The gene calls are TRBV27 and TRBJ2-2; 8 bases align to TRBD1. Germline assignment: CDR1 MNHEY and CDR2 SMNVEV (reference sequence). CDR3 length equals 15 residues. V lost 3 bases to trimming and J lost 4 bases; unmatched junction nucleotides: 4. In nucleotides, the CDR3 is TGTGCCAGCAGTTTCCAGGACAGGGCCACCGGGGAGCTGTTTTTT. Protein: CASSFQDRATGELFF.

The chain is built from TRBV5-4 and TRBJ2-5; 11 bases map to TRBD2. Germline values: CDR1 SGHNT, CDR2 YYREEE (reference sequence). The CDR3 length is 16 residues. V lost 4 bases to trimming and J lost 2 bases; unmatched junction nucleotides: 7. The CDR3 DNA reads TGTGCCAGCAGCCCCGGGACTAGCGGTTCTCAAGAGACCCAGTACTTC. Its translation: CASSPGTSGSQETQYF.

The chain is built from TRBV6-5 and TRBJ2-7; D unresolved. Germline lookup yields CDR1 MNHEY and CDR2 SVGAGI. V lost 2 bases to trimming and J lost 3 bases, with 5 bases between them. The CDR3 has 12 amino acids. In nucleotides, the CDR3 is TGTGCCAGCAGTTACAACGACTACGAGCAGTACTTC. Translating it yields CASSYNDYEQYF.

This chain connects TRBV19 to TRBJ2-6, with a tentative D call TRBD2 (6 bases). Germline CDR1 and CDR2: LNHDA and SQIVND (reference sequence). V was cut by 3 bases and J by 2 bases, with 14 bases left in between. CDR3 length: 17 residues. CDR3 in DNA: TGTGCCAGTAGTATTGGGGTAGGGGAGGCTGGGGCCAACGTCCTGACTTTC. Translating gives CASSIGVGEAGANVLTF.

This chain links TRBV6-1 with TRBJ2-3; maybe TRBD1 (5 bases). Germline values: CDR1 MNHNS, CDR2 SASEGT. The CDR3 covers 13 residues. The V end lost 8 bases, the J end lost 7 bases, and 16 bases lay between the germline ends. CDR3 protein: CASFQGGEHTQYF. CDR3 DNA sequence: TGTGCCAGCTTTCAGGGTGGAGAACATACGCAGTATTTT.

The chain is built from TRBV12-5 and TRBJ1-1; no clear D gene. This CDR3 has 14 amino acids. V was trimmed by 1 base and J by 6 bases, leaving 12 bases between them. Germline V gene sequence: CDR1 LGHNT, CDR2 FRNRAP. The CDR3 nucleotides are TGTGCTAGTGGTTTGGCGCTGCGGGTTTCTGAAGCTTTCTTT. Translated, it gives CASGLALRVSEAFF.

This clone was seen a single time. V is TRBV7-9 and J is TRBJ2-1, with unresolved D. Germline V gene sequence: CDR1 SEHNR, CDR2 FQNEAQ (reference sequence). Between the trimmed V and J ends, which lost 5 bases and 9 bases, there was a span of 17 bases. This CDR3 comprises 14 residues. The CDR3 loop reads CASSPGSSVGEQFF. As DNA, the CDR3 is TGTGCCAGCAGCCCGGGTTCTAGTGTCGGTGAGCAGTTCTTC.

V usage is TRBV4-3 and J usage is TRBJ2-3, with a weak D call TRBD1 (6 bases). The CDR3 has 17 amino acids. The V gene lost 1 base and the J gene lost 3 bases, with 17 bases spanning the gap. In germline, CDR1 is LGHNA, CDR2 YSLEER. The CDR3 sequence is CASSQGWQGYGTDTQYF. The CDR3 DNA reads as TGCGCCAGCAGCCAAGGGTGGCAGGGGTATGGGACAGATACGCAGTATTTT.